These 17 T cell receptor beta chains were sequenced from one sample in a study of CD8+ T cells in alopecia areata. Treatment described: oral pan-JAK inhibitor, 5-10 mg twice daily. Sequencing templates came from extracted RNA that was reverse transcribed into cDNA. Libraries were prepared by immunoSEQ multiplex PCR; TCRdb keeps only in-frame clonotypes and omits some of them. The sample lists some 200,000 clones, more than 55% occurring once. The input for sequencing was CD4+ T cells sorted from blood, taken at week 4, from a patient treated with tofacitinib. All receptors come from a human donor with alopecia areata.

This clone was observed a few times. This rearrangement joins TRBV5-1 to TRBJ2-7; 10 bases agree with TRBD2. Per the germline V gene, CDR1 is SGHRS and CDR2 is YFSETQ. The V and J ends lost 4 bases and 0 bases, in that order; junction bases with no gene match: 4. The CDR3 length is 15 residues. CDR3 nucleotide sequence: TGCGCCAGCAGCACCGGGACTAGCGACTCCTACGAGCAGTACTTC. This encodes CASSTGTSDSYEQYF.

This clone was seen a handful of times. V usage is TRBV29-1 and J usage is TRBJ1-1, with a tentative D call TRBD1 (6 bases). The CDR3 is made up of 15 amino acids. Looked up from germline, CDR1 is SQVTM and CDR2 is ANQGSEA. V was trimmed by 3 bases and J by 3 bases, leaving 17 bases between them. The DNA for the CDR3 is TGCAGCGTTGACCCGCGGGGGCTAAGGGACACTGAAGCTTTCTTT. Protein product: CSVDPRGLRDTEAFF. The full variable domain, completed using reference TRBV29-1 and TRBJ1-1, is SAVISQKPSRDICQRGTSLTIQCQVDSQVTMMFWYRQQPGQSLTLIATANQGSEATYESGFVIDKFPISRPNLTFSTLTVSNMSPEDSSIYLCSVDPRGLRDTEAFFGQGTRLTVV.

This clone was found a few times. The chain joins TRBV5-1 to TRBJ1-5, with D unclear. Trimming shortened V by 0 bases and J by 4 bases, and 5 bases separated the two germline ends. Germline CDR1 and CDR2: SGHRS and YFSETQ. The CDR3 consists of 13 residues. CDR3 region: CASSLDPNQPQHF. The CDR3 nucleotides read TGCGCCAGCAGCTTGGACCCAAATCAGCCCCAGCATTTT.

CDR3 residues: CAWSVWAEPSPLHF. Here the CDR3 DNA reads TGTGCCTGGAGTGTCTGGGCCGAGCCTTCACCCCTCCACTTT. The chain carries TRBV30 and TRBJ1-6; D is undetermined. V was trimmed by 0 bases and J by 9 bases, leaving 12 bases between them. CDR1 and CDR2 (germline): GTSNPN, SVGIG (reference sequence). The CDR3 consists of 14 residues.

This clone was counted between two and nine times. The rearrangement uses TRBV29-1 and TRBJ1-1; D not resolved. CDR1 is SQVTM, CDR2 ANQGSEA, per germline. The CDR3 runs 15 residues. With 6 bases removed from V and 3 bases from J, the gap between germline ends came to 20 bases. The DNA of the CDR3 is TGCAGCGTGGCCTTCAGGTTAGCCTATTACACTGAAGCTTTCTTT. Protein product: CSVAFRLAYYTEAFF.

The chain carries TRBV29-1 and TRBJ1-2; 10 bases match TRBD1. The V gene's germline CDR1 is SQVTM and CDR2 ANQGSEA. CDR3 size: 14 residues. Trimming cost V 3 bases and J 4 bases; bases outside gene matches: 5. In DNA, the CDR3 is TGCAGCGTTGAGGGGACAGGGGCTTCCTATGGCTACACCTTC. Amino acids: CSVEGTGASYGYTF.

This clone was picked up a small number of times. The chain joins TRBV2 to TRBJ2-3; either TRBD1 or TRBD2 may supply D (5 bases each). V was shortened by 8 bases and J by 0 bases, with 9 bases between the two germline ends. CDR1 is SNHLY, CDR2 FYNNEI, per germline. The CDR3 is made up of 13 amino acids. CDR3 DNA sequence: TGTGCCAGCGGGGGTGCTAGCACAGATACGCAGTATTTT. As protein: CASGGASTDTQYF.

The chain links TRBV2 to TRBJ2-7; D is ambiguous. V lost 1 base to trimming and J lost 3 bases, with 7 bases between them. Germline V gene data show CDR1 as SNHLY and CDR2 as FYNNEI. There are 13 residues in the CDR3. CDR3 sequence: CASSEVAGYEQYF. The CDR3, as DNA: TGTGCCAGCAGTGAAGTAGCAGGCTACGAGCAGTACTTC.

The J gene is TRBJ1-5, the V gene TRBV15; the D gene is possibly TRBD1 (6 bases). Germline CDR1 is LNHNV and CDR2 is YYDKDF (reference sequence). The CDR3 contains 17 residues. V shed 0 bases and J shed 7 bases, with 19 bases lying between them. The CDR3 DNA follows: TGTGCCACCAGCAGAGATTTTTTTGTACAGGGCTTCCAGCCCCAGCATTTT. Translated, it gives CATSRDFFVQGFQPQHF.

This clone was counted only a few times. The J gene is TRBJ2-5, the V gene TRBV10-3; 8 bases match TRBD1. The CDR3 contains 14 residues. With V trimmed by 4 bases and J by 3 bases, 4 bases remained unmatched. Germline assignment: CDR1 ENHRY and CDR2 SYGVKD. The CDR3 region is CAISGTGGKETQYF. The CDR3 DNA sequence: TGTGCCATCAGTGGTACAGGGGGTAAAGAGACCCAGTACTTC.

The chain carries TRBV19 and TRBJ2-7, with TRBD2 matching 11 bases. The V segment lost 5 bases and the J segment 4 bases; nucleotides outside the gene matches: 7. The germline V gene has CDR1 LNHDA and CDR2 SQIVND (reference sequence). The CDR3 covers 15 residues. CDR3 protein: CASSAPGLAAYEQYF. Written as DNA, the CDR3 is TGTGCCAGTAGTGCTCCGGGACTAGCGGCGTACGAGCAGTACTTC.

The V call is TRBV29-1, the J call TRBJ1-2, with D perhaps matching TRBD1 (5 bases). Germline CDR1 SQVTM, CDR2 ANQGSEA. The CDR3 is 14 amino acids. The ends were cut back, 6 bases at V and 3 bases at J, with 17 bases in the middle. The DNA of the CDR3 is TGCAGCGTCAACCGACAAGGGACCCACTATGGCTACACCTTC. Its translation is CSVNRQGTHYGYTF. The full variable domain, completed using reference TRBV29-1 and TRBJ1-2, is SAVISQKPSRDICQRGTSLTIQCQVDSQVTMMFWYRQQPGQSLTLIATANQGSEATYESGFVIDKFPISRPNLTFSTLTVSNMSPEDSSIYLCSVNRQGTHYGYTFGSGTRLTVV.

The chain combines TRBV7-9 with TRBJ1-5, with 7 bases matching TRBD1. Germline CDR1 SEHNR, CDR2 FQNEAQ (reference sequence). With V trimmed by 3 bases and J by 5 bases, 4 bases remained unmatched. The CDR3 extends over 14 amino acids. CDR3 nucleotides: TGTGCCAGCAGCTTCGGACAGGCGGATCAGCCCCAGCATTTT. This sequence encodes CASSFGQADQPQHF.

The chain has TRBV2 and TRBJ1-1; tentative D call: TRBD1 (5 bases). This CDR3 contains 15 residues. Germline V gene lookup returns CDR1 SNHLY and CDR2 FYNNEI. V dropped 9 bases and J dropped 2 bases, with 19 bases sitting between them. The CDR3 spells CASLGAGRQNTEAFF. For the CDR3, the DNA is TGTGCCAGTCTAGGGGCAGGGAGGCAAAACACTGAAGCTTTCTTT.

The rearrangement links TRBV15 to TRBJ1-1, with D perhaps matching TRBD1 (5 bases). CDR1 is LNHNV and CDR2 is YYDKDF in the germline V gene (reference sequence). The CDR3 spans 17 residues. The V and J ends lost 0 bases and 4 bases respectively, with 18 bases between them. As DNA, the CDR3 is TGTGCCACCAGCAGAGATAGGGCGGAGGGGAAAGGCACTGAAGCTTTCTTT. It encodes CATSRDRAEGKGTEAFF.

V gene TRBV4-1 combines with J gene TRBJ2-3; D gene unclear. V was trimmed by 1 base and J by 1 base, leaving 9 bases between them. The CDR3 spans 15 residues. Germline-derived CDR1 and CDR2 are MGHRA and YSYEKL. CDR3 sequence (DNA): TGCGCCAGCAGCCAAGGGTTCCGGGGCACAGATACGCAGTATTTT. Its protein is CASSQGFRGTDTQYF.

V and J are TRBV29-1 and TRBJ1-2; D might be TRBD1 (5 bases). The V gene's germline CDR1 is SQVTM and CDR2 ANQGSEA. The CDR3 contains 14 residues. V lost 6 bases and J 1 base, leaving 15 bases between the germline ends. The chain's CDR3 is CSVLEGAGNYGYTF. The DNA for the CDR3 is TGCAGCGTGCTAGAAGGGGCCGGTAACTATGGCTACACCTTC. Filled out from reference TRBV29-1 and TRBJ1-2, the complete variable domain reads SAVISQKPSRDICQRGTSLTIQCQVDSQVTMMFWYRQQPGQSLTLIATANQGSEATYESGFVIDKFPISRPNLTFSTLTVSNMSPEDSSIYLCSVLEGAGNYGYTFGSGTRLTVV.